The rows below give T cell receptor beta chains drawn from one sample of a study of tumor-infiltrating lymphocytes in localized non-small cell lung cancer. Sequencing used immunoSEQ multiplex PCR; TCRdb keeps in-frame clones, though not all of them. The repertoire holds about 16,000 clones, with 45% to 50% as singletons. The specimen sequenced was lung tumor tissue. These receptors came from a human donor with non-small cell lung cancer. Both conserved end residues are part of each CDR3. The D gene is left open where the match is weak. Clone size is stated in some rows and not others, as once, few, many or a class when expanded.

cdr3_length: 15; d_call: .; j_call: TRBJ1-5; clone_size: .; v_call: TRBV21-1; cdr3_nt: TGTGCCAGCAGCAAACTCGGCAGCCTCAATCAGCCCCAGCATTTT; cdr3_aa: CASSKLGSLNQPQHF
cdr3_length: 15; d_call: .; j_call: TRBJ2-3; clone_size: .; v_call: TRBV5-1; cdr3_nt: TGCGCCAGCAGCTTCCTAGGGGGAAGCACAGATACGCAGTATTTT; cdr3_aa: CASSFLGGSTDTQYF
cdr3_length: 15; d_call: .; j_call: TRBJ2-7; clone_size: .; v_call: TRBV6-5; cdr3_nt: TGTGCCAGCAGTTACTCGGGGCAGAAGTCCTACGAGCAGTACTTC; cdr3_aa: CASSYSGQKSYEQYF
cdr3_length: 16; d_call: .; j_call: TRBJ1-2; clone_size: .; v_call: TRBV25-1; cdr3_nt: TGTGCCAGCAGTGAGTGGTCAGGAAGGGGGAGGTATGGCTACACCTTC; cdr3_aa: CASSEWSGRGRYGYTF
cdr3_length: 17; d_call: .; j_call: TRBJ2-5; clone_size: .; v_call: TRBV7-2; cdr3_nt: TGTGCCAGCAGCTTAGGTGACAGAACGTACCTACAAGAGACCCAGTACTTC; cdr3_aa: CASSLGDRTYLQETQYF
cdr3_length: 14; d_call: .; j_call: TRBJ2-3; clone_size: .; v_call: TRBV21-1; cdr3_nt: TGTGCCAGCCCCAGAGAGGGGGACACAGATACGCAGTATTTT; cdr3_aa: CASPREGDTDTQYF
cdr3_length: 16; d_call: .; j_call: TRBJ2-2; clone_size: once; v_call: TRBV7-2; cdr3_nt: TGTGCCAGCAGCTTAGGCGGGGGCACTTTTACCGGGGAGCTGTTTTTT; cdr3_aa: CASSLGGGTFTGELFF
cdr3_length: 11; d_call: .; j_call: TRBJ2-7; clone_size: many; v_call: TRBV6-1; cdr3_nt: TGTGCCAGCAGGGATCAATTGGGGCAGTACTTC; cdr3_aa: CASRDQLGQYF
cdr3_length: 16; d_call: .; j_call: TRBJ2-5; clone_size: .; v_call: TRBV7-8; cdr3_nt: TGTGCCAGCAGCTTCCGGCTAGCTCTATACCAAGAGACCCAGTACTTC; cdr3_aa: CASSFRLALYQETQYF
cdr3_length: 15; d_call: .; j_call: TRBJ2-1; clone_size: .; v_call: TRBV5-1; cdr3_nt: TGCGCCAGCAGCGTAACGGGGGAGTCCTACAATGAGCAGTTCTTC; cdr3_aa: CASSVTGESYNEQFF
cdr3_length: 13; d_call: .; j_call: TRBJ1-2; clone_size: few; v_call: TRBV7-2; cdr3_nt: TGTGCCAGCGCGGAGAGAAATTACTATGGCTACACCTTC; cdr3_aa: CASAERNYYGYTF
cdr3_length: 15; d_call: .; j_call: TRBJ2-3; clone_size: .; v_call: TRBV5-6; cdr3_nt: TGTGCCAGCAGCCGTTACTCTGCTAGCACAGATACGCAGTATTTT; cdr3_aa: CASSRYSASTDTQYF
cdr3_length: 14; d_call: TRBD1; j_call: TRBJ1-1; clone_size: .; v_call: TRBV27; cdr3_nt: TGTGCCAGCTCCTCCGGGAGGGGGCCGCGTGAAGCTTTCTTT; cdr3_aa: CASSSGRGPREAFF
cdr3_length: 15; d_call: .; j_call: TRBJ1-1; clone_size: .; v_call: TRBV7-2; cdr3_nt: TGTGCCAGCAGCTTAGCCCAGGGCGGGCACACTGAAGCTTTCTTT; cdr3_aa: CASSLAQGGHTEAFF